This record covers a single TCR beta chain. Researchers ran the PCR with 60 Vbeta and 13 Jbeta primers. Method: immunoSEQ multiplex PCR; TCRdb's copy keeps in-frame clones and lacks some. Of tens of thousands of clones detected, more than 60% appear once; the ten largest clones hold about 12%. This specimen belongs to a study of cytomegalovirus exposure and HLA in healthy donors. Sequenced material: PBMCs. The clonotype was recovered from a male donor in good health and CMV-seropositive.

The CDR3 region has the DNA TGTGCCAGCAGCCGACAGGGACAGGGCCGCTATGGCTACACCTTC. Translation: CASSRQGQGRYGYTF. The genes are TRBV11-1 and TRBJ1-2; 9 positions match TRBD1. The CDR3 length is 15 residues. J lost 4 bases, V lost 5 bases, and 8 bases had no gene match. Germline-derived CDR1 and CDR2 are SGHAT and FQDESV (reference sequence). Using reference TRBV11-1 and TRBJ1-2 for the parts outside the CDR3, the full variable domain is EAEVAQSPRYKITEKSQAVAFWCDPISGHATLYWYRQILGQGPELLVQFQDESVVDDSQLPKDRFSAERLKGVDSTLKIQPAELGDSAMYLCASSRQGQGRYGYTFGSGTRLTVV.